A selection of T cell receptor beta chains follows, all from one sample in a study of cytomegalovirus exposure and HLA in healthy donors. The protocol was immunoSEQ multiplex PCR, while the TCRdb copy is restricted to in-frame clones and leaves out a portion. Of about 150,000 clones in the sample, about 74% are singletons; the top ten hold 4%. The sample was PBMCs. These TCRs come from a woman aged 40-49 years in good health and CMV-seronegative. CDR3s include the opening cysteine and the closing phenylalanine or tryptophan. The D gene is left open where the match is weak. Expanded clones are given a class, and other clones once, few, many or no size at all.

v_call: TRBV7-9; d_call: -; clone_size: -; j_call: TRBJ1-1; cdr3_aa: CASSFPRADTEAFF; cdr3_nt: TGTGCCAGCAGCTTTCCGCGGGCAGACACTGAAGCTTTCTTT
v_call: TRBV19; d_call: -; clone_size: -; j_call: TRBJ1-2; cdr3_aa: CASSFHSLDGYTF; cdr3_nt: TGTGCCAGTAGTTTCCACAGTTTAGACGGCTACACCTTC
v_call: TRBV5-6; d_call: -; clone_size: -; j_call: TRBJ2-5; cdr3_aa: CASSTDLQETQYF; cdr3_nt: TGTGCCAGCAGCACCGACTTACAAGAGACCCAGTACTTC
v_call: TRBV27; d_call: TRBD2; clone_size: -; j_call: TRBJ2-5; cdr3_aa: CASLPSGGGEETQYF; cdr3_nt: TGTGCCAGCTTACCTAGCGGGGGGGGAGAAGAGACCCAGTACTTC
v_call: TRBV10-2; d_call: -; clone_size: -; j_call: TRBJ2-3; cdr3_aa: CASSGGLATGNTQYF; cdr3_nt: TGCGCCAGCAGTGGTGGTCTAGCAACAGGGAATACGCAGTATTTT
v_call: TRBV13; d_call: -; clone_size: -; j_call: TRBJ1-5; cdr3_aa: CASSLGGQRQPQHF; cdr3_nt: TGTGCCAGCAGCTTAGGGGGGCAGCGTCAGCCCCAGCATTTT
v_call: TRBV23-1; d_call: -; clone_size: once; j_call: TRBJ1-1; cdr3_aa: CASSHTGRHEAFF; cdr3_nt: TGCGCCAGCAGTCATACAGGTCGCCATGAAGCTTTCTTT
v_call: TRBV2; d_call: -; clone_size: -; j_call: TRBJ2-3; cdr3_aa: CASSETGFGLTQYF; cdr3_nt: TGTGCCAGCAGTGAGACTGGCTTCGGGTTGACGCAGTATTTT
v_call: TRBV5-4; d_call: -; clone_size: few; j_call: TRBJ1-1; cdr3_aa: CASSLAREGEAFF; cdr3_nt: TGTGCCAGCAGCTTGGCCAGAGAGGGTGAAGCTTTCTTT
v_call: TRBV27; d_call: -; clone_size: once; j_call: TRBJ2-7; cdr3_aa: CASSFTWRDEQYF; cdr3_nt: TGTGCCAGCAGTTTTACGTGGCGGGACGAGCAGTACTTC
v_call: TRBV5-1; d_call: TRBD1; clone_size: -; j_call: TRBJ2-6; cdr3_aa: CASSLAPGTGLGSGANVLTF; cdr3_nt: TGCGCCAGCAGCTTGGCCCCGGGGACAGGGTTGGGCTCTGGGGCCAACGTCCTGACTTTC
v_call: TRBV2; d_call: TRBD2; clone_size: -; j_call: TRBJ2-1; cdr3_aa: CASSELADNEQFF; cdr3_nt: TGTGCCAGCAGTGAACTAGCGGACAATGAGCAGTTCTTC
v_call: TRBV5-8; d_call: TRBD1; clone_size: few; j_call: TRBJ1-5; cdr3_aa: CASRDRVSQPQHF; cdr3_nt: TGTGCCAGCAGGGACAGGGTGAGTCAGCCCCAGCATTTT
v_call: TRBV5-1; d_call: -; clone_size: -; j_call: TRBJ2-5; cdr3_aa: CASSLEGGQETQYF; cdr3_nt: TGCGCCAGCAGCTTGGAAGGCGGTCAAGAGACCCAGTACTTC
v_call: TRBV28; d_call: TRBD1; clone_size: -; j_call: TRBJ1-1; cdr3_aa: CASEGTGSNTEAFF; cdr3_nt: TGTGCCAGCGAGGGGACAGGGTCGAACACTGAAGCTTTCTTT
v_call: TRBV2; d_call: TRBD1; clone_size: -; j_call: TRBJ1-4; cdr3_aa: CASRPDRMNEKLFF; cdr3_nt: TGTGCCAGCAGGCCGGACAGGATGAATGAAAAACTGTTTTTT
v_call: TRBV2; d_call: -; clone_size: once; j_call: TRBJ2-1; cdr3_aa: CASSEVFGSLIYNEQFF; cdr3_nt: TGTGCCAGCAGTGAAGTTTTCGGGAGTCTCATCTACAATGAGCAGTTCTTC
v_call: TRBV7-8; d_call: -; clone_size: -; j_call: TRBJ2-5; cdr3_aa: CASSLRGSGETQYF; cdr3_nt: TGTGCCAGCAGCTTAAGGGGGTCGGGGGAGACCCAGTACTTC
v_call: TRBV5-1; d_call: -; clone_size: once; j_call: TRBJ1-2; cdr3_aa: CASAPSGEGYTF; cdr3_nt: TGCGCCAGCGCCCCGAGCGGGGAAGGCTACACCTTC
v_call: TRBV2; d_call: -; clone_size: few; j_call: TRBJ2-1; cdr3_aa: CATETRARALKNEQFF; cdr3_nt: TGTGCCACCGAGACCCGCGCCAGGGCCCTGAAAAATGAGCAGTTCTTC
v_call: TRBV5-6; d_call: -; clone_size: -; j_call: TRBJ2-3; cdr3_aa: CASSLASGAPDTQYF; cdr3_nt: TGTGCCAGCAGCTTGGCCTCGGGAGCGCCAGATACGCAGTATTTT
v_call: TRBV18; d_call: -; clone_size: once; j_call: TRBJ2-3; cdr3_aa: CASSPIRDFGPDTQYF; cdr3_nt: TGTGCCAGCTCACCAATCAGGGACTTCGGCCCAGATACGCAGTATTTT
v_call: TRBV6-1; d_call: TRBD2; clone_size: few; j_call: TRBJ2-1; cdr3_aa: CASSAGLAGNNEQFF; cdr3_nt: TGTGCCAGCAGTGCGGGACTAGCGGGGAACAATGAGCAGTTCTTC
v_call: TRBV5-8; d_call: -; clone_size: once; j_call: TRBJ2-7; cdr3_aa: CASSLEASATPYEQYF; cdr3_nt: TGTGCCAGCAGCTTGGAGGCTAGCGCCACTCCCTACGAGCAGTACTTC
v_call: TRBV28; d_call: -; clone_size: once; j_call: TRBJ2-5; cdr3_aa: CASSSTGTPKETQYF; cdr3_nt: TGTGCCAGCAGTTCGACCGGGACTCCCAAAGAGACCCAGTACTTC
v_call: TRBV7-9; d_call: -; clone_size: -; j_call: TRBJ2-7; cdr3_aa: CASSLQVEQYF; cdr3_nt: TGTGCCAGCAGCTTACAGGTCGAGCAGTACTTC
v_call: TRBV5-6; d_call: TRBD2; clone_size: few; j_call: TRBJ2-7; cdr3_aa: CASSFPGLASEQYF; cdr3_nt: TGTGCCAGCAGCTTCCCGGGACTAGCGAGCGAGCAGTACTTC
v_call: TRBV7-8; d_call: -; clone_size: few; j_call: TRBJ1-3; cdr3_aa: CASSHREGSGNTIYF; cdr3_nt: TGTGCCAGCAGCCACAGGGAGGGTTCCGGAAACACCATATATTTT
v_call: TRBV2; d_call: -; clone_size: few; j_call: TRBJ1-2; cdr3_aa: CASSEGVEGRGYTF; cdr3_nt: TGTGCCAGCAGTGAAGGTGTAGAGGGTCGCGGCTACACCTTC
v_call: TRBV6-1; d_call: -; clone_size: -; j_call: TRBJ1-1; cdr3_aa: CASSEFQGNTEAFF; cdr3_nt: TGTGCCAGCAGTGAATTTCAGGGGAACACTGAAGCTTTCTTT
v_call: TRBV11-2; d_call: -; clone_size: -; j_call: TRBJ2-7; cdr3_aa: CASSLQTSYEQYF; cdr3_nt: TGTGCCAGCAGCTTACAGACTAGCTACGAGCAGTACTTC
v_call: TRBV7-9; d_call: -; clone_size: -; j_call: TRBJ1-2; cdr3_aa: CASSSPGGSYGYTF; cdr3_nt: TGTGCCAGCAGCTCACCCGGGGGGAGCTATGGCTACACCTTC
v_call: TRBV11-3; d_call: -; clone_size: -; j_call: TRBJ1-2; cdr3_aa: CATQGSEYGYTF; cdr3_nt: TGTGCCACTCAGGGATCTGAGTATGGCTACACCTTC
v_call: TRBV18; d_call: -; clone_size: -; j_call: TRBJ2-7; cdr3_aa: CASSPPRASYEQYF; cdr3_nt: TGTGCCAGCTCACCACCGCGGGCGTCCTACGAGCAGTACTTC
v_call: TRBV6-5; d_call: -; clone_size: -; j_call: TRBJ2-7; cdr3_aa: CASSRQALRGEQYF; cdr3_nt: TGTGCCAGCAGTCGACAGGCCCTAAGGGGCGAGCAGTACTTC
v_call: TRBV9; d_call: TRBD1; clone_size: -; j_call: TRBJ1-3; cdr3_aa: CASSVATTGRRGNTIYF; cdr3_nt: TGTGCCAGCAGCGTAGCTACGACAGGGCGCCGGGGAAACACCATATATTTT
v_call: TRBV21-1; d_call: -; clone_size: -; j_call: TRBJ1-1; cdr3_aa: CASSNGTGNTEAFF; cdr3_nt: TGTGCCAGCAGCAACGGGACAGGGAACACTGAAGCTTTCTTT
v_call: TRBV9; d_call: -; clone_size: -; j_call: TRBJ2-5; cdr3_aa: CASSAPGGLAETQYF; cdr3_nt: TGTGCCAGCAGCGCCCCCGGGGGGCTCGCAGAGACCCAGTACTTC
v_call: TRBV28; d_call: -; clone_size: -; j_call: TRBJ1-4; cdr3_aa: CASSFSASVPKLFF; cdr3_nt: TGTGCCAGCAGTTTTAGTGCCTCCGTTCCTAAACTGTTTTTT
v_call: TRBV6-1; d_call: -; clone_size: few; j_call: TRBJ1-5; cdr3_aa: CASSEEGGSNQPQHF; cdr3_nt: TGTGCCAGCAGTGAAGAAGGGGGTAGCAATCAGCCCCAGCATTTT
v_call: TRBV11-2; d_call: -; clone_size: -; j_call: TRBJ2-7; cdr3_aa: CASSLVGVYEQYF; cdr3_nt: TGTGCCAGCAGCTTAGTCGGGGTCTACGAGCAGTACTTC
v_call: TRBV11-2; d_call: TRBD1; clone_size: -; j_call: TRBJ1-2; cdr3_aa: CASSPVRTGGIGGYTF; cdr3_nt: TGTGCCAGCAGCCCAGTCAGGACAGGGGGGATAGGTGGCTACACCTTC
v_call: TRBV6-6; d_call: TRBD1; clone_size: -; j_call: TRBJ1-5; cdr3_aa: CASRDRDHQPQHF; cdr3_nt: TGTGCCAGCAGGGACAGGGACCATCAGCCCCAGCATTTT
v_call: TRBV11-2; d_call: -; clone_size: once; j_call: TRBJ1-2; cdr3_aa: CASSAINKPQGGGGDGYTF; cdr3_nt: TGTGCCAGCAGCGCAATTAATAAACCACAGGGTGGCGGTGGTGATGGCTACACCTTC
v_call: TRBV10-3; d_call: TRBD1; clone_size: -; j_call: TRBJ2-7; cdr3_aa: CAIKTGQVGGEQYF; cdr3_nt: TGTGCCATCAAGACGGGACAGGTAGGAGGCGAGCAGTACTTC
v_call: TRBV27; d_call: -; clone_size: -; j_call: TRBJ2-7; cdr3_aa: CASSPLRDSGPYEQYF; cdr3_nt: TGTGCCAGCAGTCCCCTCCGGGACAGCGGGCCCTACGAGCAGTACTTC
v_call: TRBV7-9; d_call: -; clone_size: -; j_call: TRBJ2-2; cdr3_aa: CASSPVDTGELFF; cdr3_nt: TGTGCCAGCAGCCCCGTTGACACCGGGGAGCTGTTTTTT
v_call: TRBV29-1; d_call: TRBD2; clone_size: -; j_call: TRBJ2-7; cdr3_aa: CSVAGGLAGTAYEQYF; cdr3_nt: TGCAGCGTTGCTGGGGGACTAGCGGGGACCGCCTACGAGCAGTACTTC
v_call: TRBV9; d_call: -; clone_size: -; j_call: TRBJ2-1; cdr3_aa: CASSLRGGGDEQFF; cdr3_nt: TGTGCCAGCAGCCTGAGGGGCGGGGGCGATGAGCAGTTCTTC
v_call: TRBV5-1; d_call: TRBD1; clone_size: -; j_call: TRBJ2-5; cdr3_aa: CASRPTGQETQYF; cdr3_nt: TGCGCCAGCAGACCGACAGGGCAAGAGACCCAGTACTTC
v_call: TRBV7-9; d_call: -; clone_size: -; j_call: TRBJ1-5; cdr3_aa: CASSLVVGAPPNQPQHF; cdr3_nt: TGTGCCAGCAGCTTAGTCGTGGGGGCCCCCCCGAATCAGCCCCAGCATTTT
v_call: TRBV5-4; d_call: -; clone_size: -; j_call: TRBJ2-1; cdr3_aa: CASSFLVSYNEQFF; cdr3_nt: TGTGCCAGCAGCTTTCTAGTATCCTACAATGAGCAGTTCTTC
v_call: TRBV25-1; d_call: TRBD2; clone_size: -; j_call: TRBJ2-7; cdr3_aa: CASSEASGRLGEQYF; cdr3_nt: TGTGCCAGCAGTGAGGCTAGCGGGAGGCTGGGCGAGCAGTACTTC
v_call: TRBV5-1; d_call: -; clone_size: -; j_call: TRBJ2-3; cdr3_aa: CASSLTGVNEDTQYF; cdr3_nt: TGCGCCAGCAGCCTCACGGGAGTCAATGAGGATACGCAGTATTTT
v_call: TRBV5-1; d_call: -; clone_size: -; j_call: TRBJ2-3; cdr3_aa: CASSSSTDTQYF; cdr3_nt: TGCGCCAGCAGCTCCTCGACAGATACGCAGTATTTT